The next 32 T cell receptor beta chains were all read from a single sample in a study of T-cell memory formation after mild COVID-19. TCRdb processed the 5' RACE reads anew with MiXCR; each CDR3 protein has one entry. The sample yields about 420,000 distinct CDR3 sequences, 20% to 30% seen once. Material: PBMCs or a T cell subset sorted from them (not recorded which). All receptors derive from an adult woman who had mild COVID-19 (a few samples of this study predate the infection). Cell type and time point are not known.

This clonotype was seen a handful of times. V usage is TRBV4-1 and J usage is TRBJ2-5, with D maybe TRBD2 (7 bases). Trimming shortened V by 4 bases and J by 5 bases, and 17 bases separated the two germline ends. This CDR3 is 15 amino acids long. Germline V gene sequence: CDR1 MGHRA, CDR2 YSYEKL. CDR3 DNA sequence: TGCGCCAGCAGCCCTGGGGGGGGCTTGTTGGAGACCCAGTACTTC. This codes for CASSPGGGLLETQYF.

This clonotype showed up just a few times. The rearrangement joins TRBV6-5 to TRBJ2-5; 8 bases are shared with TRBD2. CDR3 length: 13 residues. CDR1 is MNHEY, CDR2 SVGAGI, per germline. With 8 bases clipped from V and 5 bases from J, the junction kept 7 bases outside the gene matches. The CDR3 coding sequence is TGTGCCAGCCGTGCGGGGGGCGTGGAGACCCAGTACTTC. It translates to CASRAGGVETQYF.

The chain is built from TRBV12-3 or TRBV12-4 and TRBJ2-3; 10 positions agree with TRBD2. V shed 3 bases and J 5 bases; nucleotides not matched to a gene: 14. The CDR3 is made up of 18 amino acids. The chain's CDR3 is CASSFSGLADIALDTQYF. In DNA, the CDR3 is TGTGCCAGCAGTTTTTCCGGACTAGCGGATATTGCGCTAGATACGCAGTATTTT.

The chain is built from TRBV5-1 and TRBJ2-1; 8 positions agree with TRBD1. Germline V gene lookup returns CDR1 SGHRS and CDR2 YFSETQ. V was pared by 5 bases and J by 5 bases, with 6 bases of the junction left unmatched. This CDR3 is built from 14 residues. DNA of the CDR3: TGCGCCAGCAGTCCCAGGGACAGGAACAATGAGCAGTTCTTC. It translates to CASSPRDRNNEQFF. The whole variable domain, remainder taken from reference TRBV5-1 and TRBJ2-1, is KAGVTQTPRYLIKTRGQQVTLSCSPISGHRSVSWYQQTPGQGLQFLFEYFSETQRNKGNFPGRFSGRQFSNSRSEMNVSTLELGDSALYLCASSPRDRNNEQFFGPGTRLTVL.

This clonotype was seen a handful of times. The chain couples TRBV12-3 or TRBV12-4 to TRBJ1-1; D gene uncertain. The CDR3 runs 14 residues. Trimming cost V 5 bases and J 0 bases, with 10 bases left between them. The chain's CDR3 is CASSPGRLNTEAFF. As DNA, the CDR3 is TGTGCCAGCAGTCCCGGACGGCTGAACACTGAAGCTTTCTTT.

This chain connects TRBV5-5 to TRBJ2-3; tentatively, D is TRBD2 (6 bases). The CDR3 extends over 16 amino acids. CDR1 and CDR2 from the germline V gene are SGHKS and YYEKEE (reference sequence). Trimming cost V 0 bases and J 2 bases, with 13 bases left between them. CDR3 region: CASSLEGGTLTDTQYF. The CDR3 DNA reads TGTGCCAGCAGCTTGGAAGGTGGGACTCTCACAGATACGCAGTATTTT.

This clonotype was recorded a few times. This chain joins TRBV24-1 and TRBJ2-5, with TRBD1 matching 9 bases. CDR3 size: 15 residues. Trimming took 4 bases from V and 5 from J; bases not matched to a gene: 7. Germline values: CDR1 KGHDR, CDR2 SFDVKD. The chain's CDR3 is CATSDRTGDRETQYF. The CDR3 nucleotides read TGTGCCACCAGTGACCGGACAGGGGATAGGGAGACCCAGTACTTC.

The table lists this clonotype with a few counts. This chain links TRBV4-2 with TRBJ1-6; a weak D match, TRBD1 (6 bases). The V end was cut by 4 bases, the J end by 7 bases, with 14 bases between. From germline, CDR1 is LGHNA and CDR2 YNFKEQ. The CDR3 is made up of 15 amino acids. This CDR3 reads CASSRAQGSNSPLHF. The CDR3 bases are TGTGCCAGCAGCCGCGCCCAGGGGTCAAATTCACCCCTCCACTTT.

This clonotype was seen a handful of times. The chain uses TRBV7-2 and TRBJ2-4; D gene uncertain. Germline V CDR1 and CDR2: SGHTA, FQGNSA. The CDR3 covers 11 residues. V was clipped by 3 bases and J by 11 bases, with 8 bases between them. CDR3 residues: CASSFGVFQYF. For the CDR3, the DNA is TGTGCCAGCAGCTTTGGGGTATTTCAGTACTTC.

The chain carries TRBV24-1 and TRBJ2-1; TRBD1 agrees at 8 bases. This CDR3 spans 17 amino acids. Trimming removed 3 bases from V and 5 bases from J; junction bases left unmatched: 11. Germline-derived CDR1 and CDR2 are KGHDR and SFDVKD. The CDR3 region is CATSDPREDRENNEQFF. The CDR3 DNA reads TGTGCCACCAGTGATCCTCGAGAGGACAGGGAAAACAATGAGCAGTTCTTC.

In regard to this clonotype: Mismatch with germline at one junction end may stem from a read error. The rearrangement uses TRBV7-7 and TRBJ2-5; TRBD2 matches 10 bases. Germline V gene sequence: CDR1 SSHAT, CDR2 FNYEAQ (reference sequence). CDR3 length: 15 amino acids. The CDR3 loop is CASSVSGRGLETQYF. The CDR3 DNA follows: TGTGCTAGCAGCGTCAGCGGGAGGGGATTGGAGACCCAGTACTTC. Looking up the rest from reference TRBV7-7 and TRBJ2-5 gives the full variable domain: GAGVSQSPRYKVTKRGQDVTLRCDPISSHATLYWYQQALGQGPEFLTYFNYEAQPDKSGLPSDRFSAERPEGSISTLTIQRTEQRDSAMYRCASSVSGRGLETQYFGPGTRLLVL.

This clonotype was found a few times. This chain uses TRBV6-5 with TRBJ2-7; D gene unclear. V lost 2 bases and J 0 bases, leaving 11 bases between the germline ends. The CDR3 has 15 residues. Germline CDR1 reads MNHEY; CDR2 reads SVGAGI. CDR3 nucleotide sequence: TGTGCCAGCAGTTACCCGGGTTCAGGCTCCTACGAGCAGTACTTC. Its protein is CASSYPGSGSYEQYF.

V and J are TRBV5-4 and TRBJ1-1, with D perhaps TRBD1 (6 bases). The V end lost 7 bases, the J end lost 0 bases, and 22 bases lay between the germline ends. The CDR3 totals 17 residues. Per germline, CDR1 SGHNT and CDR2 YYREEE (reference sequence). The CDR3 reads CASGGGGGLFLNTEAFF. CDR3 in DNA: TGTGCCAGCGGGGGCGGAGGGGGGCTCTTTTTGAACACTGAAGCTTTCTTT.

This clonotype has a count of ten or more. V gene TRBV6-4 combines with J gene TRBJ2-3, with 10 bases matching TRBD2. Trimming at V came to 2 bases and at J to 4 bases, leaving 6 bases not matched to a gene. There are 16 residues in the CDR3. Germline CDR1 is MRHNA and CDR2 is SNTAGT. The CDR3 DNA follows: TGTGCCAGCAGTGACGAAGCGGGGGGGCCATCAGATACGCAGTATTTT. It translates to CASSDEAGGPSDTQYF.

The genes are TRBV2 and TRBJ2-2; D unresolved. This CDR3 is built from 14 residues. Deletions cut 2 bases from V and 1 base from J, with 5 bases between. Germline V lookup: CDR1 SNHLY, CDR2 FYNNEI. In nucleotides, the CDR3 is TGTGCCAGCAGTGAATGGCGGAACACCGGGGAGCTGTTTTTT. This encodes CASSEWRNTGELFF. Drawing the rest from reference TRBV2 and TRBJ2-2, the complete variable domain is EPEVTQTPSHQVTQMGQEVILRCVPISNHLYFYWYRQILGQKVEFLVSFYNNEISEKSEIFDDQFSVERPDGSNFTLKIRSTKLEDSAMYFCASSEWRNTGELFFGEGSRLTVL.

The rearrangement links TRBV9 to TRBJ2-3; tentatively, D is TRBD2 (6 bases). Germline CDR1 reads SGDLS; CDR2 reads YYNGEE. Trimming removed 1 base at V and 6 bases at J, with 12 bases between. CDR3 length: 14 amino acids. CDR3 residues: CASSVNGGWDTQYF. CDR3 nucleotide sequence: TGTGCCAGCAGCGTAAACGGGGGATGGGATACGCAGTATTTT.

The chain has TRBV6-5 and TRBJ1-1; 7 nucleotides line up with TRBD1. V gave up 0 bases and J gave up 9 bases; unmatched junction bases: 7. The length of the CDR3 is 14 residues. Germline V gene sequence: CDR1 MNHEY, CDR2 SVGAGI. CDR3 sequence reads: CASSYSPGTVQAFF. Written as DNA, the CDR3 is TGTGCCAGCAGTTACTCTCCGGGGACAGTCCAAGCTTTCTTT.

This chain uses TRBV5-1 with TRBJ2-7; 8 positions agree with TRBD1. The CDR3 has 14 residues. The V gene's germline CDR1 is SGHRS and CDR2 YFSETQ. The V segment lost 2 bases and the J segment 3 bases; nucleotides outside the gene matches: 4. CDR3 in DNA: TGCGCCAGCAGCTTACAGGGGGATCACTACGAGCAGTACTTC. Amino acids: CASSLQGDHYEQYF.

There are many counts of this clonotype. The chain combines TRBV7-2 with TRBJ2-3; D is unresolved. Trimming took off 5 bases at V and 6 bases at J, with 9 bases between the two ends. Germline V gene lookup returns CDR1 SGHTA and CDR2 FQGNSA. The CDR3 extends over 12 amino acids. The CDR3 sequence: CASSPAADTQYF. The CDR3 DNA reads TGTGCCAGCAGCCCCGCTGCCGATACGCAGTATTTT. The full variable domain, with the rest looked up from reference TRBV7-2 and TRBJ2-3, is GAGVSQSPSNKVTEKGKDVELRCDPISGHTALYWYRQSLGQGLEFLIYFQGNSAPDKSGLPSDRFSAERTGGSVSTLTIQRTQQEDSAVYLCASSPAADTQYFGPGTRLTVL.

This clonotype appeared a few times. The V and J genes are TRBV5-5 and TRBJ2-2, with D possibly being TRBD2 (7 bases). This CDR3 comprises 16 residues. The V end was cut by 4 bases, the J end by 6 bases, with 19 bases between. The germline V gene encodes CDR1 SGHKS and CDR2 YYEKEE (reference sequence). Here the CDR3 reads CASSPLRQAGAGELFF. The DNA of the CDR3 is TGTGCCAGCAGCCCCCTTCGACAGGCGGGGGCCGGGGAGCTGTTTTTT. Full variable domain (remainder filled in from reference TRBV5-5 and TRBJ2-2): DAGVTQSPTHLIKTRGQQVTLRCSPISGHKSVSWYQQVLGQGPQFIFQYYEKEERGRGNFPDRFSARQFPNYSSELNVNALLLGDSALYLCASSPLRQAGAGELFFGEGSRLTVL.

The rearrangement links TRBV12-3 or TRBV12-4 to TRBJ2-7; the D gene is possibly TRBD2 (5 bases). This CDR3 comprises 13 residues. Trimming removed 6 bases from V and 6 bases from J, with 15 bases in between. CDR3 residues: CASSREGKGEQYF. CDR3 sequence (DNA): TGTGCCAGCAGCCGAGAGGGTAAGGGCGAGCAGTACTTC.

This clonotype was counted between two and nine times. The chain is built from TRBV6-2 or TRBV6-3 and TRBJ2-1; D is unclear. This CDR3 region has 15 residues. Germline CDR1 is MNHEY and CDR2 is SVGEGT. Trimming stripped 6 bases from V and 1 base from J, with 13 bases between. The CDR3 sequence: CASSPYYASYNEQFF. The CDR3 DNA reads TGTGCCAGCAGCCCCTACTACGCATCCTACAATGAGCAGTTCTTC.

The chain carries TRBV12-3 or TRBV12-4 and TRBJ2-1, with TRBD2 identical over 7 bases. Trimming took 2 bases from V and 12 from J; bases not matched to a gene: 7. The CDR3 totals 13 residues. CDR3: CASSLSGAHGQFF. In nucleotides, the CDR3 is TGTGCCAGCAGTTTAAGCGGGGCGCACGGGCAGTTCTTC.

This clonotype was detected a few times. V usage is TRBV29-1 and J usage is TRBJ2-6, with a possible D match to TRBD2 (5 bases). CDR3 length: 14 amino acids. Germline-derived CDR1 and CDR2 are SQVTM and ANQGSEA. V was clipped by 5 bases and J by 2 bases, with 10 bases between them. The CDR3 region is CSVTAGTGANVLTF. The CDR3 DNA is TGCAGCGTTACAGCCGGGACTGGGGCCAACGTCCTGACTTTC.

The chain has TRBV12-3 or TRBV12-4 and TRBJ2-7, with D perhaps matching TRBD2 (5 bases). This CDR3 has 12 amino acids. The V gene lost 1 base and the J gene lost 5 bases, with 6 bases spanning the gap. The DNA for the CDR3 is TGTGCCAGCAGTTTAGACGGGAACGAGCAGTACTTC. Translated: CASSLDGNEQYF.

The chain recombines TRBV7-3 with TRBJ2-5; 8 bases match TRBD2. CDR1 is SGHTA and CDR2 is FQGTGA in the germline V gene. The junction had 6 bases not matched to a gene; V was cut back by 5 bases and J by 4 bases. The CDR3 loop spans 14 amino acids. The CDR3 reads CASSQTSGLETQYF. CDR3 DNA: TGTGCCAGCAGCCAAACTAGCGGATTAGAGACCCAGTACTTC.

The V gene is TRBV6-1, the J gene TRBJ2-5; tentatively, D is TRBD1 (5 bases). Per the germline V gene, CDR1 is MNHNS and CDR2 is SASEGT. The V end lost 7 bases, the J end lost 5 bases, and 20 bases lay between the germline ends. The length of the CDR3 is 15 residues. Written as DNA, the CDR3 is TGTGCCAGCATATCTCAGGGTGGTCTAGGGGAGACCCAGTACTTC. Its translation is CASISQGGLGETQYF.

The CDR3 coding sequence is TGTGCCAGCAGCTTAGATCGTGGGACAGGGGGTTCCTTGGGGGGCTACACCTTC. The encoded protein is CASSLDRGTGGSLGGYTF. This chain uses TRBV7-8 with TRBJ1-2; 11 nucleotides line up with TRBD1. Unmatched junction bases numbered 15, after V lost 1 base and J lost 8 bases. Germline V gene sequence: CDR1 SGHVS, CDR2 FQNEAQ. This CDR3 has 18 amino acids.

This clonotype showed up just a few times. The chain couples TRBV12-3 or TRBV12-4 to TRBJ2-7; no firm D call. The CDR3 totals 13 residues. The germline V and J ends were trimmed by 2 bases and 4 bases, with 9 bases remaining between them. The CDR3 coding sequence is TGTGCCAGCAGTTTATCCGCCCGATACGAGCAGTACTTC. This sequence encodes CASSLSARYEQYF.

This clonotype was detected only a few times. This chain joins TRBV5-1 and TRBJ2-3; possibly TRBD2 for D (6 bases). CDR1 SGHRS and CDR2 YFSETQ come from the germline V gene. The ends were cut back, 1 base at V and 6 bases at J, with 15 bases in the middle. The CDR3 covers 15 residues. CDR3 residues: CASSLSGPEADTQYF. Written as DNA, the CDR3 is TGCGCCAGCAGCTTGAGCGGGCCCGAAGCGGATACGCAGTATTTT.

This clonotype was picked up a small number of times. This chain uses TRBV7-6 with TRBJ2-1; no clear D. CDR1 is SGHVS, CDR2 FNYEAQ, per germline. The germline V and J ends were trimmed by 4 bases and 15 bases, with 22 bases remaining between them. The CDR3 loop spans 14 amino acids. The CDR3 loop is CASSSASDKIRPFF. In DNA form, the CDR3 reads TGTGCCAGCAGCTCCGCGAGCGACAAAATCAGGCCGTTCTTC.

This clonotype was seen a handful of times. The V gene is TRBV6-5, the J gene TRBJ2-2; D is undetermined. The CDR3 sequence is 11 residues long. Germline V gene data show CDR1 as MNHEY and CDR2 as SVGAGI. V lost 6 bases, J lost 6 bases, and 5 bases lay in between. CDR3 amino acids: CASRPSGELFF. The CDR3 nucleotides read TGTGCCAGCAGACCCTCCGGGGAGCTGTTTTTT.